These 26 T cell receptor beta chains were all obtained from the same sample, sequenced in a study of T cell repertoires in cytomegalovirus infection (dated by TCRdb to about 2019). TCRdb lists the instrument as Illumina HiSeq 1500. TCRdb reprocessing: public reads trimmed at Q25 with fastp, clones called with MiXCR, in-frame beta chains kept. Rows with a matching CDR3 protein are joined into one entry that keeps the most common DNA and genes. The sample records about 740,000 distinct CDR3 sequences, about a third of which are singletons. The top ten clonotypes cover around 2.8% of the sample. The sample consisted of PBMCs. These receptors originate from a human donor in good health (CMV status not recorded). Some clones in this sample may be carry-over from other donors' samples.

CDR3 protein: CASSPPVGRDQPQHF. In DNA form, the CDR3 reads TGTGCCAGCAGTCCACCCGTGGGGAGGGATCAGCCCCAGCATTTT. This rearrangement joins TRBV28 to TRBJ1-5; D not certain. Between the trimmed V and J ends, which lost 5 bases and 5 bases, there was a span of 16 bases. The V gene's germline CDR1 is MDHEN and CDR2 SYDVKM. There are 15 residues in the CDR3.

CDR3: CASSSTGVIRSNYGYTF. Written as DNA, the CDR3 is TGTGCCAGCAGTTCAACTGGGGTTATCAGGAGTAACTATGGCTACACCTTC. This rearrangement joins TRBV27 to TRBJ1-2, with no clear D. The CDR3 spans 17 residues. V was trimmed by 4 bases and J by 1 base, leaving 19 bases between them. Per the germline V gene, CDR1 is MNHEY and CDR2 is SMNVEV (reference sequence).

V is TRBV10-3 and J is TRBJ1-1; D gene unclear. The CDR3 runs 13 residues. Trimming shortened V by 6 bases and J by 11 bases, and 19 bases separated the two germline ends. Per germline, CDR1 ENHRY and CDR2 SYGVKD. CDR3 in DNA: TGTGCCATCAGCTCTCCCCTCCTGATAGAGGCTTTCTTT. Translating it yields CAISSPLLIEAFF.

The sample holds one count of this clonotype. One junction end does not reproduce the germline sequence, and a read error may be involved. CDR3 residues: CASAWGTGTINQRQHF. The CDR3 DNA sequence: TGTGCCAGCGCATGGGGAACCGGGACGATAAATCAGCGCCAGCATTTT. The chain uses TRBV19 and TRBJ1-5; a weak D match, TRBD1 (5 bases). The CDR3 contains 16 residues. Germline CDR1 and CDR2: LNHDA and SQIVND (reference sequence). Variable domain in full (rest from reference TRBV19 and TRBJ1-5): DGGITQSPKYLFRKEGQNVTLSCEQNLNHDAMYWYRQDPGQGLRLIYYSQIVNDFQKGDIAEGYSVSREKKESFPLTVTSAQKNPTAFYLCASAWGTGTINQRQHFGDGTRLSIL.

This chain joins TRBV7-9 and TRBJ2-3; D is possibly TRBD1 (5 bases). The CDR3 is 17 amino acids. In germline, CDR1 is SEHNR, CDR2 FQNEAQ (reference sequence). Trimming took off 5 bases at V and 1 base at J, with 19 bases between the two ends. CDR3 sequence: CASSQGLRQTRTDTQYF. The CDR3 DNA is TGTGCCAGCAGCCAGGGTCTTCGACAAACTCGCACAGATACGCAGTATTTT.

J is TRBJ2-6 and V is TRBV23-1; D may match TRBD1 or TRBD2 (5 bases each). TRBV23-1 is an ORF, and what it does is uncertain. This CDR3 has 16 residues. The V and J ends lost 5 bases and 2 bases respectively, with 13 bases between them. CDR3 sequence: CASSFEGSPGANVLTF. CDR3 DNA: TGCGCCAGCAGTTTTGAGGGGTCCCCTGGGGCCAACGTCCTGACTTTC.

Points on this clonotype: Relative to the germline gene, one junction end is altered; a read error may explain this. This chain's CDR3 is CASSASRTGKGLARQCF. Here the CDR3 DNA reads TGTGCCAGCAGCGCAAGCCGGACAGGGAAGGGACTAGCGAGACAGTGCTTC. The chain uses TRBV7-2 and TRBJ2-1, with 10 bases matching TRBD2. CDR3 size: 17 residues. Per germline, CDR1 SGHTA and CDR2 FQGNSA.

The rearrangement uses TRBV18 and TRBJ2-7, with D perhaps TRBD2 (6 bases). V was cut by 3 bases and J by 0 bases, with 18 bases left in between. The CDR3 consists of 17 residues. CDR1 and CDR2 from the germline V gene are KGHSH and LQKENI. The CDR3 sequence is CASSPEGPRYNSYEQYF. Here the CDR3 DNA reads TGTGCCAGCTCACCGGAGGGTCCAAGATATAACTCCTACGAGCAGTACTTC.

With regard to this clonotype: Relative to the germline gene, one junction end is altered; a read error may explain this. V is TRBV7-9 and J is TRBJ2-1, with 7 bases aligning to TRBD2. CDR3 length: 16 amino acids. Germline assignment: CDR1 SEHNR and CDR2 FQNEAQ (reference sequence). The CDR3 DNA reads as TGTGCCAGCAGCCGCAGCGGGGTGGGTATCTACAATGAGCAGTTCTTT. Its protein is CASSRSGVGIYNEQFF. Together with reference TRBV7-9 and TRBJ2-1, the CDR3 gives the full variable domain: DTGVSQNPRHKITKRGQNVTFRCDPISEHNRLYWYRQTLGQGPEFLTYFQNEAQLEKSRLLSDRFSAERPKGSFSTLEIQRTEQGDSAMYLCASSRSGVGIYNEQFFGPGTRLTVL.

This clonotype was counted only a few times. V gene TRBV27 combines with J gene TRBJ1-1; the D gene is possibly TRBD1 (5 bases). The germline gives CDR1 MNHEY, CDR2 SMNVEV (reference sequence). CDR3 length equals 14 residues. Trimming removed 5 bases at V and 3 bases at J, with 13 bases between. DNA for the CDR3: TGTGCCAGCAGTCGACCAGGGTTTGACACTGAAGCTTTCTTT. Encoded protein: CASSRPGFDTEAFF.

This clonotype has more than one count but fewer than ten. CDR3 nucleotide sequence: TGTGCCAGCAGTTCCGACAGATGGGGCACTGAAGCTTTCTTT. Encoded protein: CASSSDRWGTEAFF. This sequence joins TRBV28 and TRBJ1-1, with D maybe TRBD1 (5 bases). CDR1 and CDR2 (germline): MDHEN, SYDVKM. Trimming took off 4 bases at V and 4 bases at J, with 13 bases between the two ends. The CDR3 loop spans 14 amino acids.

The J gene is TRBJ1-2, the V gene TRBV12-3 or TRBV12-4, with D possibly matching TRBD1 (5 bases). This CDR3 is 15 amino acids long. Trimming took off 3 bases at V and 2 bases at J, with 13 bases between the two ends. CDR3 nucleotide sequence: TGTGCCAGCAGTTTGAGGGACCTGGGCAACTATGGCTACACCTTC. Its translation: CASSLRDLGNYGYTF.

The sample holds a few counts of this clonotype. The J gene is TRBJ1-1, the V gene TRBV7-2; 8 bases align to TRBD1. Germline trimming cut 0 bases from V and 4 bases from J; bases unmatched to any gene: 4. Germline V lookup: CDR1 SGHTA, CDR2 FQGNSA. This CDR3 is 15 amino acids long. The chain's CDR3 is CASSLARGLVTEAFF. The CDR3 bases are TGTGCCAGCAGCTTAGCCAGGGGGCTGGTCACTGAAGCTTTCTTT.

This clonotype has a handful of counts. This chain uses TRBV7-6 with TRBJ1-6, with 7 bases that match TRBD1. The CDR3 has 16 amino acids. With V trimmed by 1 base and J by 8 bases, 8 bases remained unmatched. Germline loops: CDR1 SGHVS, CDR2 FNYEAQ. The CDR3 DNA is TGTGCCAGCAGCTTAGAGGCAAGACAGGGCGATTCACCCCTCCACTTT. This translates into CASSLEARQGDSPLHF.

Many counts were recorded for this clonotype. Here the CDR3 reads CASSLRELETQYF. CDR3 coding DNA: TGTGCCAGCAGTTTGAGAGAGCTAGAGACCCAGTACTTC. The chain is built from TRBV12-3 or TRBV12-4 and TRBJ2-5; D gene uncertain. V was trimmed by 3 bases and J by 4 bases, leaving 9 bases between them. CDR3 length equals 13 residues.

Worth noting for this clonotype: One junction end disagrees with the germline gene, perhaps due to a read error. This rearrangement joins TRBV7-9 to TRBJ1-1; D not certain. The germline CDR1 and CDR2 sequences are SEHNR and FQNEAQ (reference sequence). The CDR3 has 15 amino acids. The DNA of the CDR3 is TGTGCCATCGGCTTAGAGGGTGGGGTGAAGACTGAAGCTTTCTTT. Its translation: CAIGLEGGVKTEAFF.

The chain employs TRBV6-8 and TRBJ1-4; no firm D call. Per germline, CDR1 MNHGY and CDR2 SAAAGT. V dropped 7 bases and J dropped 0 bases, with 18 bases sitting between them. This CDR3 spans 17 amino acids. The CDR3 reads CASTRHGGGATNEKLFF. In nucleotides, the CDR3 is TGTGCCAGCACGCGACACGGTGGCGGGGCAACTAATGAAAAACTGTTTTTT.

V and J are TRBV20-1 and TRBJ2-3; weak D call: TRBD2 (6 bases). Germline values: CDR1 DFQATT, CDR2 SNEGSKA (reference sequence). The CDR3 sequence is 15 residues long. With 6 bases removed from V and 2 bases from J, the gap between germline ends came to 18 bases. This chain's CDR3 is CSARPIIADTDTQYF. CDR3 bases: TGCAGTGCGCGACCGATTATAGCGGACACAGATACGCAGTATTTT.

Ten or more counts support this clonotype. V is TRBV6-1 and J is TRBJ2-5; 8 positions match TRBD1. V shed 6 bases and J 3 bases; nucleotides not matched to a gene: 3. This CDR3 contains 13 residues. The germline V gene encodes CDR1 MNHNS and CDR2 SASEGT. The CDR3 DNA reads as TGTGCCAGCAGCGGGGACAGGAAAGAGACCCAGTACTTC. Protein: CASSGDRKETQYF.

This clonotype was recorded a few times. The V and J genes are TRBV6-5 and TRBJ1-2; 7 nucleotides match TRBD1. V lost 6 bases to trimming and J lost 0 bases; unmatched junction nucleotides: 4. Germline V gene sequence: CDR1 MNHEY, CDR2 SVGAGI. The length of the CDR3 is 14 residues. CDR3 sequence: CASRATGTNYGYTF. Written as DNA, the CDR3 is TGTGCCAGCAGAGCGACAGGGACTAACTATGGCTACACCTTC.

In DNA form, the CDR3 reads TGTGCCAGCAGCCAAGCCCTGGCAGGGACCACTGAAGCTTTCTTT. Translation: CASSQALAGTTEAFF. The gene calls are TRBV14 and TRBJ1-1; a possible D gene is TRBD1 (5 bases). Germline CDR1 reads SGHDN; CDR2 reads FVKESK. Trimming removed 1 base from V and 4 bases from J, with 13 bases in between. This CDR3 comprises 15 residues.

This clonotype came up a few times. V is TRBV6-6 and J is TRBJ1-5; no firm D call. Deletions cut 8 bases from V and 2 bases from J, with 10 bases between. The CDR3 has 13 amino acids. Per the germline V gene, CDR1 is MNHNY and CDR2 is SVGAGI (reference sequence). The CDR3 loop reads CASWKGGNQPQHF. The CDR3 DNA follows: TGTGCCAGCTGGAAGGGAGGCAATCAGCCCCAGCATTTT.

In this sample, this clonotype turned up many times. The rearrangement links TRBV7-2 to TRBJ2-1, with 11 nucleotides matching TRBD2. V trimming: 2 bases; J trimming: 8 bases; junction bases outside the gene matches: 8. Germline V gene lookup returns CDR1 SGHTA and CDR2 FQGNSA. The CDR3 length is 16 residues. The CDR3 loop is CASSLSASGGFYEQFF. The CDR3 DNA sequence: TGTGCCAGCAGCTTAAGCGCTAGCGGGGGGTTCTATGAGCAGTTCTTC.

This chain joins TRBV15 and TRBJ1-1, with no clear D. Trimming stripped 3 bases from V and 2 bases from J, with 4 bases between. There are 12 residues in the CDR3. CDR1 is LNHNV and CDR2 is YYDKDF in the germline V gene (reference sequence). The DNA for the CDR3 is TGTGCCACCAGCAGGCAAAACACTGAAGCTTTCTTT. It specifies CATSRQNTEAFF.

This clonotype has more than one count but fewer than ten. The V call is TRBV7-2, the J call TRBJ2-7; 8 bases agree with TRBD2. This CDR3 has 14 residues. The germline CDR1 and CDR2 sequences are SGHTA and FQGNSA. Trimming took 5 bases from V and 6 from J; bases not matched to a gene: 9. Here the CDR3 DNA reads TGTGCCAGCAGCCCGACAGCGGGAGAGTCCGAGCAGTACTTC. Protein: CASSPTAGESEQYF.

This chain connects TRBV11-2 to TRBJ1-6; a possible D gene is TRBD1 (6 bases). V was trimmed by 5 bases and J by 7 bases, leaving 9 bases between them. CDR1 and CDR2 from the germline V gene are SGHAT and FQNNGV. The CDR3 contains 13 residues. The CDR3 sequence: CASSIGQNSPLHF. In DNA form, the CDR3 reads TGTGCCAGCAGCATTGGACAGAATTCACCCCTCCACTTT. Together with reference TRBV11-2 and TRBJ1-6, the CDR3 gives the full variable domain: EAGVAQSPRYKIIEKRQSVAFWCNPISGHATLYWYQQILGQGPKLLIQFQNNGVVDDSQLPKDRFSAERLKGVDSTLKIQPAKLEDSAVYLCASSIGQNSPLHFGNGTRLTVT.